This TCR beta chain is from a study of blood T cell repertoires in COVID-19. As for the study in general: The analysed material was cDNA or gDNA that came from T cells, B-cell-depleted T cells, or PBMCs.

In the study's own analysis: Estimation of nucleated cell counts was performed using reference gene primer amplification. The protocol was immunoSEQ multiplex PCR, while the TCRdb copy is restricted to in-frame clones and leaves out a portion. V and J calls plus clone size are reproduced from that table; the DNA served to infer D and trimming. The sample carries some 260,000 clones, approximately 82% recorded once. J lost 3 bases, V lost 4 bases, and 3 bases had no gene match. Germline lookup yields CDR1 SNHLY and CDR2 FYNNEI. The CDR3 is 14 amino acids. The TCR was taken from a woman aged 18-29 years with acute or convalescent COVID-19. Sequenced: peripheral blood. The rearrangement uses TRBV2 and TRBJ1-5, with 7 bases matching TRBD1. CDR3 nucleotide sequence: TGTGCCAGCAGTGGAGACAGGGCCAATCAGCCCCAGCATTTT. It codes for CASSGDRANQPQHF.